This TCR beta chain was captured in a study of response to subunit inactivated influenza vaccine (dated by TCRdb to 2017 to 2018). With respect to the entire study: The study used deep quantitative T cell receptor repertoire profiling to track responses to a trivalent subunit inactivated influenza vaccine.

As concerns this clonotype: Its antigen is not yet known. No clone much larger than this one lies a single base away; base qualities are absent.

Paper-wide results and their limitations: It was suggested by the authors that each seasonal influenza vaccination may recruit only a limited number of new T cells.

Spanning cysteine to phenylalanine, the CDR3 consists of 15 amino acids. The retained sequence is limited to the CDR3, 45 bases, with the frame set at the first base. Relative to germline, V is 3 bases shorter and J is 4 bases shorter, with 12 bases between their ends. The method behind the library was RT-PCR. Sequencer: Illumina HiSeq 2500. TCRdb applied fastp at Q25 and MiXCR to the public reads, then kept only in-frame beta chains. Rows matching on CDR3 protein sequence are summarized as one entry with the most common DNA and genes. The table for this sample lists about 830,000 distinct CDR3 sequences; under 20% of them were counted only once. 11% of the sample is held by the ten biggest clonotypes.

The receptor comes from a man between 50 and 59 years old who received an inactivated influenza vaccine. Donor details come from another sample of the same person, matched by shared clones. In this chain, TRBV12-3 or TRBV12-4 is recombined with TRBJ2-2; TRBD2 is possibly the D segment (6 matching bases). The source was PBMCs from blood, collected about 5 days after vaccination. The nucleotides read TGTGCCAGCAGTTTCAGCGGGTGGACCACCGGGGAGCTGTTTTTT. The resulting protein is CASSFSGWTTGELFF.